The source of this T cell receptor (beta chain) is a study of blood T cell repertoires in COVID-19. Across the study: Samples came from the United States, Italy and Spain, spanning acute and convalescent COVID-19.

The assay was immunoSEQ multiplex PCR, and TCRdb's table has in-frame clones only and misses some. The sample holds fewer than 200,000 clones; around 80% are singletons and the top ten take around 7%. Trimming left V 5 bases short and J 5 bases short, with 13 bases between. The V gene's germline CDR1 is SGHNT and CDR2 YYREEE (reference sequence). The CDR3 has 13 residues. Sequenced sample: peripheral blood. The receptor's source is a man between 65 and 85 years old with active or convalescent COVID-19. The chain combines TRBV5-4 with TRBJ2-5, with D tentatively TRBD1 (6 bases). CDR3 loop: CASRDSRGETQYF. Written as DNA, the CDR3 is TGTGCCAGCAGGGACTCCAGGGGTGAGACCCAGTACTTC.